This T cell receptor (beta chain) was found in a study of CD8+CD57+ T cells in acquired aplastic anemia. Selection for sequencing was limited to patients who had shown CD8+CD57+ cell expansion by flow cytometry. The enrolled patients all had severe acquired aplastic anemia. Study results and caveats: Between the patient and control groups, CD8+ Simpson's diversity did not differ significantly.

This clonotype was detected only once. Its antigen is still unknown. Template material for TCR beta VDJ and CDR3 profiling consisted of genomic DNA. MiXCR was run by TCRdb on the reads, yielding one entry per CDR3 protein. The sample has roughly 250,000 distinct CDR3 sequences, approximately 45% seen once. Germline V CDR1 and CDR2: SGHTA, FQGNSA. J lost 13 bases, V lost 2 bases, and 8 bases had no gene match. The CDR3 contains 14 residues. The gene calls are TRBV7-2 and TRBJ1-5; 10 bases map to TRBD1. This clonotype originated in a human donor with aplastic anemia. The sequenced sample consisted of sorted CD4+, CD8+, or CD8+CD57+ T cells (not recorded which) from PBMCs. The CDR3: CASSLPGQGLLQHF. The CDR3 bases are TGTGCCAGCAGCTTACCGGGACAGGGGTTACTGCAGCATTTT.